The 27 T cell receptor beta chains listed next were all sequenced from one sample in a study of cytomegalovirus exposure and HLA in healthy donors. PCR involved 60 Vbeta and 13 Jbeta primers. Generated by immunoSEQ multiplex PCR, the TCRdb table keeps only in-frame clones and is missing some. The sample has some 120,000 clones, over 60% seen once. Material for sequencing was PBMCs. The receptor set was obtained from a woman in her thirties or forties in good health and CMV-seronegative.

The rearrangement uses TRBV10-1 and TRBJ2-3, with a possible D match to TRBD1 (5 bases). CDR3 size: 17 residues. Trimming removed 3 bases at V and 2 bases at J, with 18 bases between. Looked up from germline, CDR1 is WNHNN and CDR2 is SYGVQD (reference sequence). The CDR3 sequence is CASSDDVGASDTDTQYF. DNA of the CDR3: TGCGCCAGCAGTGATGATGTAGGGGCGTCTGACACAGATACGCAGTATTTT.

DNA for the CDR3: TGTGCCAGTAGTATGCTTCGACTCCGCACTGAAGCTTTCTTT. Translating it yields CASSMLRLRTEAFF. The V call is TRBV19, the J call TRBJ1-1; D unresolved. The V gene's germline CDR1 is LNHDA and CDR2 SQIVND (reference sequence). Trimming removed 3 bases from V and 4 bases from J, with 12 bases in between. This CDR3 is 14 amino acids long.

The gene calls are TRBV4-1 and TRBJ2-3; 9 bases align to TRBD1. V was pared by 1 base and J by 2 bases, with 4 bases of the junction left unmatched. CDR3 size: 16 residues. CDR1 is MGHRA, CDR2 YSYEKL, per germline. The CDR3 coding sequence is TGCGCCAGCAGCCAAGGGGGACAGGGATTCACAGATACGCAGTATTTT. Encoded protein: CASSQGGQGFTDTQYF.

V and J are TRBV5-1 and TRBJ1-2, with 9 bases matching TRBD1. In germline, CDR1 is SGHRS, CDR2 YFSETQ. CDR3 length equals 14 residues. With 1 base clipped from V and 5 bases from J, the junction kept 3 bases outside the gene matches. CDR3: CASSLSGTGYGYTF. The CDR3 DNA follows: TGCGCCAGCAGCTTGAGTGGGACAGGGTATGGCTACACCTTC.

V gene TRBV6-7 combines with J gene TRBJ2-4, with 9 positions matching TRBD2. TRBV6-7 is an ORF, with its function uncertain. This CDR3 has 18 residues. Trimming removed 4 bases from V and 3 bases from J; junction bases left unmatched: 13. CDR3: CASSCPVRARGGKNIQYF. For the CDR3, the DNA is TGTGCCAGCAGTTGTCCCGTCAGGGCGCGGGGGGGCAAAAACATTCAGTACTTC.

This clone was seen once. The chain's CDR3 is CASKRAGDFYEQYF. In nucleotides, the CDR3 is TGTGCCAGTAAACGAGCGGGAGATTTCTACGAGCAGTACTTC. The J gene is TRBJ2-7, the V gene TRBV19; 8 bases agree with TRBD2. With V trimmed by 7 bases and J by 3 bases, 8 bases remained unmatched. CDR1 and CDR2 from the germline V gene are LNHDA and SQIVND (reference sequence). CDR3 length: 14 residues. The full variable domain, with the rest looked up from reference TRBV19 and TRBJ2-7, is DGGITQSPKYLFRKEGQNVTLSCEQNLNHDAMYWYRQDPGQGLRLIYYSQIVNDFQKGDIAEGYSVSREKKESFPLTVTSAQKNPTAFYLCASKRAGDFYEQYFGPGTRLTVT.

J is TRBJ2-7 and V is TRBV4-1, with D possibly matching TRBD1 (6 bases). The CDR3 totals 17 residues. The V gene's germline CDR1 is MGHRA and CDR2 YSYEKL. Trimming took 3 bases from V and 1 from J, leaving 19 bases between them. Written as DNA, the CDR3 is TGCGCCAGCAGCCACTTGATAGGGCAGGGGATTTCCTACGAGCAGTACTTC. It codes for CASSHLIGQGISYEQYF.

This chain joins TRBV18 and TRBJ1-5, with D tentatively TRBD1 (5 bases). Germline V CDR1 and CDR2: KGHSH, LQKENI. The CDR3 sequence is 14 residues long. The V end lost 2 bases, the J end lost 5 bases, and 10 bases lay between the germline ends. Here the CDR3 DNA reads TGTGCCAGCTCACCATCAGGGCCCCATCAGCCCCAGCATTTT. This sequence encodes CASSPSGPHQPQHF.

The V call is TRBV18, the J call TRBJ1-4, with 9 positions matching TRBD1. The CDR3 has 16 residues. After removal of 5 bases from V and 1 base from J, the junction contained 5 bases not matched to a gene. From germline, CDR1 is KGHSH and CDR2 LQKENI. The CDR3 loop is CASSSDRGGTNEKLFF. In DNA, the CDR3 is TGTGCCAGCTCATCGGACAGGGGTGGAACTAATGAAAAACTGTTTTTT. The full variable domain, completed using reference TRBV18 and TRBJ1-4, is NAGVMQNPRHLVRRRGQEARLRCSPMKGHSHVYWYRQLPEEGLKFMVYLQKENIIDESGMPKERFSAEFPKEGPSILRIQQVVRGDSAAYFCASSSDRGGTNEKLFFGSGTQLSVL.

The chain recombines TRBV29-1 with TRBJ2-3, with D possibly matching TRBD1 (5 bases). The CDR3 has 14 residues. Germline CDR1 reads SQVTM; CDR2 reads ANQGSEA. V was pared by 0 bases and J by 4 bases, with 11 bases between. For the CDR3, the DNA is TGCAGCGTTGAAGATCCTACAGGTGCAGATACGCAGTATTTT. This codes for CSVEDPTGADTQYF.

The chain recombines TRBV5-1 with TRBJ1-1, with D tentatively TRBD1 (6 bases). CDR1 is SGHRS, CDR2 YFSETQ, per germline. The CDR3 has 15 amino acids. The V and J ends lost 0 bases and 1 base respectively, with 10 bases between them. Written as DNA, the CDR3 is TGCGCCAGCAGCTTGGGGGGGCCAGGGAACACTGAAGCTTTCTTT. Amino acids: CASSLGGPGNTEAFF.

A note on this clone: A read error may account for a junction end that differs from germline. V and J are TRBV28 and TRBJ1-2; D might be TRBD1 (6 bases). The V gene's germline CDR1 is MDHEN and CDR2 SYDVKM. The CDR3 contains 14 residues. CDR3 amino acids: CAGSQRAGVGGYTF. The CDR3 region has the DNA TGTGCCGGCAGTCAGAGGGCAGGGGTCGGCGGCTACACCTTC.

This rearrangement joins TRBV5-1 to TRBJ1-3; a weak D match, TRBD1 (6 bases). V lost 6 bases and J lost 1, with 11 bases in between. The germline CDR1 and CDR2 sequences are SGHRS and YFSETQ. The CDR3 extends over 14 amino acids. CDR3 nucleotides: TGCGCCAGCACGGACAGTGCTTCTGGAAACACCATATATTTT. Its protein is CASTDSASGNTIYF.

This rearrangement joins TRBV2 to TRBJ2-3, with 7 bases matching TRBD2. Looked up from germline, CDR1 is SNHLY and CDR2 is FYNNEI. V shed 3 bases and J 2 bases; nucleotides not matched to a gene: 2. The length of the CDR3 is 14 residues. This CDR3 reads CASSDAGVTDTQYF. CDR3 sequence (DNA): TGTGCCAGCAGTGACGCGGGAGTCACAGATACGCAGTATTTT.

This rearrangement joins TRBV10-2 to TRBJ1-1, with 7 bases fitting TRBD1. V dropped 7 bases and J dropped 3; count of bases not matched to a gene: 8. CDR1 is WSHSY and CDR2 is SAAADI in the germline V gene. The CDR3 spans 14 residues. Written as DNA, the CDR3 is TGCGCCAGCACAGAGGGACAGACCTACACTGAAGCTTTCTTT. It yields the protein CASTEGQTYTEAFF.

The rearrangement uses TRBV6-6 and TRBJ1-2, with a tentative D call TRBD1 (5 bases). Germline loops: CDR1 MNHNY, CDR2 SVGAGI (reference sequence). This CDR3 region has 15 residues. The ends were cut back, 2 bases at V and 4 bases at J, with 14 bases in the middle. The CDR3 spells CASSYPGGAGYGYTF. The DNA of the CDR3 is TGTGCCAGCAGTTACCCAGGTGGGGCAGGCTATGGCTACACCTTC.

This sequence joins TRBV4-3 and TRBJ1-3; possible D gene TRBD1, 5 bases. Germline assignment: CDR1 LGHNA and CDR2 YSLEER. The V end was cut by 4 bases, the J end by 0 bases, with 13 bases between. This CDR3 spans 16 amino acids. As DNA, the CDR3 is TGCGCCAGCAGCCCGCAGACAGCCTCCTCTGGAAACACCATATATTTT. Translating gives CASSPQTASSGNTIYF.

This sequence joins TRBV9 and TRBJ2-1; 9 bases are a match to TRBD1. The germline CDR1 and CDR2 sequences are SGDLS and YYNGEE. The CDR3 runs 15 residues. J was trimmed by 3 bases and V by 4 bases; bases with no gene match: 5. CDR3 nucleotides: TGTGCCAGCAGCTTCAGACAGGGGGGCTACAATGAGCAGTTCTTC. Translated: CASSFRQGGYNEQFF.

V gene TRBV13 combines with J gene TRBJ1-2; the match to TRBD1 covers 7 bases. Germline V gene sequence: CDR1 PRHDT, CDR2 FYEKMQ (reference sequence). With 0 bases clipped from V and 4 bases from J, the junction kept 11 bases outside the gene matches. The CDR3 extends over 17 amino acids. CDR3 sequence reads: CASSLGRPPAGGYGYTF. The CDR3 DNA follows: TGTGCCAGCAGCTTAGGAAGGCCCCCGGCAGGGGGCTATGGCTACACCTTC.

The chain's CDR3 is CASSNGTSGSEQYF. In DNA form, the CDR3 reads TGCGCCAGCAGCAACGGGACATCAGGTTCCGAGCAGTACTTC. V usage is TRBV5-1 and J usage is TRBJ2-7, with a possible D match to TRBD1 (6 bases). Trimming took 4 bases from V and 6 from J, leaving 17 bases between them. This CDR3 contains 14 residues. The germline V gene has CDR1 SGHRS and CDR2 YFSETQ.

V and J are TRBV6-1 and TRBJ2-5; TRBD2 is a possible D gene (6 bases). Germline V gene lookup returns CDR1 MNHNS and CDR2 SASEGT. V was pared by 2 bases and J by 2 bases, with 15 bases between. CDR3 length: 16 residues. This chain's CDR3 is CASSERRRGTQETQYF. The CDR3 nucleotides read TGTGCCAGCAGTGAAAGGAGGCGGGGAACTCAAGAGACCCAGTACTTC.

The gene calls are TRBV5-1 and TRBJ1-1; D is perhaps TRBD1 (5 bases). The V gene's germline CDR1 is SGHRS and CDR2 YFSETQ. The CDR3 loop spans 14 amino acids. The V and J ends lost 1 base and 0 bases respectively, with 7 bases between them. CDR3 coding DNA: TGCGCCAGCAGCTTGTGGGGGGTGAACACTGAAGCTTTCTTT. This sequence encodes CASSLWGVNTEAFF.

The CDR3 nucleotides are TGTGCCAGCAGTGAGGGCTCAACTAATGAAAAACTGTTTTTT. Amino acids: CASSEGSTNEKLFF. The rearrangement joins TRBV6-1 to TRBJ1-4; no definite D call. The CDR3 has 14 amino acids. Germline CDR1 MNHNS, CDR2 SASEGT. Trimming removed 3 bases at V and 0 bases at J, with 5 bases between.

The chain has TRBV11-2 and TRBJ1-1; D perhaps matches TRBD1 (6 bases). This CDR3 contains 14 residues. With 5 bases removed from V and 5 bases from J, the gap between germline ends came to 15 bases. CDR1 is SGHAT, CDR2 FQNNGV, per germline. The CDR3 nucleotides are TGTGCCAGCAGCCTATACAGGGAGGGGACTGAAGCTTTCTTT. This encodes CASSLYREGTEAFF.

The chain is built from TRBV27 and TRBJ2-7, with D possibly TRBD1 on 5 matching bases. V shed 1 base and J shed 0 bases, with 7 bases lying between them. Per the germline V gene, CDR1 is MNHEY and CDR2 is SMNVEV (reference sequence). The CDR3 consists of 14 residues. The CDR3 nucleotides read TGTGCCAGCAGTTTATTGGGGCCCTCCTACGAGCAGTACTTC. As protein: CASSLLGPSYEQYF.

The rearrangement joins TRBV12-1 to TRBJ2-7; TRBD2, as called in the table, went unchecked against the DNA. TRBV12-1 is labeled a pseudogene. The CDR3 is 17 amino acids. Here the CDR3 DNA reads TGTGCCAGCAGCTTTAGGGCAAGACTAGCGGTCTCCTACGAGCAGTACTTC. Residues: CASSFRARLAVSYEQYF.

This sequence joins TRBV9 and TRBJ2-2, with 11 bases fitting TRBD1. V trimming: 0 bases; J trimming: 6 bases; junction bases outside the gene matches: 4. The CDR3 extends over 16 amino acids. Germline V gives CDR1 SGDLS, CDR2 YYNGEE. The CDR3 DNA is TGTGCCAGCAGCGTAGAGGGACAGGGGGGCTCCGGGGAGCTGTTTTTT. This gives the protein CASSVEGQGGSGELFF.